This TCR beta chain was observed in a study of cytomegalovirus exposure and HLA in healthy donors. At the level of the study: Of some 400 genotyped donors, roughly 81% grouped in the Caucasian-associated ancestry cluster. Study-level findings and limits: HLA alleles showed associations with 16,951 TCR beta sequences in a later analysis, at a 0.05 false discovery rate.

Unrecorded immune exposures were likely, despite nominal health at sampling. This clone was detected a few times. The antigen remains unidentified. PCR employed 60 Vbeta and 13 Jbeta primers. Profiling relied on immunoSEQ multiplex PCR, and the TCRdb table lists in-frame clones only, not all of them. The sample consists of some 85,000 clones, roughly 79% of them appearing once. Sequencing was performed on PBMCs. The source is a male donor in good health and CMV-seronegative.

DNA for the CDR3: TGTGCCAGCAGCGACGACGGAGCCTACGAGCAGTACTTC. This sequence encodes CASSDDGAYEQYF. The V and J genes are TRBV6-1 and TRBJ2-7; D call uncertain. Germline loops: CDR1 MNHNS, CDR2 SASEGT. V was shortened by 6 bases and J by 2 bases, with 11 bases between the two germline ends. The CDR3 sequence is 13 residues long.